This TCR beta chain emerged from a study of T cell changes during pregnancy in multiple sclerosis (dated by TCRdb to 2018 to 2020). Looking at the study overall: The study looked at changes in the T cell repertoire across pregnancy in women with multiple sclerosis.

To note about this clone: The target of this receptor is not known. Base-call qualities are not available, and no considerably larger clone is one nucleotide away.

The library was built by means of the immunoSEQ multiplex PCR assay. TCRdb mirrors the immuneACCESS table, restricted to in-frame sequences. Some clones are absent from its copies; in checked studies, under half trace to an unresolved V gene, and the reason for the others is unknown. Here the sample has some 100,000 clones; approximately 92% occur a single time. Of the sample, roughly 1.2% is held by the ten largest clones. For CDR1 and CDR2, the germline V gene lists SNHLY and FYNNEI. The V and J ends are trimmed by 6 bases and 7 bases, leaving 18 bases between them. Including the terminal cysteine and phenylalanine, the CDR3 comprises 14 residues. This entry keeps only the CDR3 DNA: 42 bases, framed from base 1.

The sequencing used peripheral blood, collected in the second trimester of pregnancy. This sequence originates from a female donor with multiple sclerosis, enrolled in a pregnancy study. The V gene is TRBV2 and the J gene is TRBJ2-5, with a tentative D gene TRBD2 over 6 matching bases. The CDR3 region: CASSGTRSRGTQYF. The sequenced DNA: TGTGCCAGCAGCGGGACTCGCAGCCGGGGGACCCAGTACTTC. Full variable domain (CDR3 extended with the reference TRBV2 and TRBJ2-5 proteins): EPEVTQTPSHQVTQMGQEVILRCVPISNHLYFYWYRQILGQKVEFLVSFYNNEISEKSEIFDDQFSVERPDGSNFTLKIRSTKLEDSAMYFCASSGTRSRGTQYFGPGTRLLVL.